Each of the 15 T cell receptor beta chains below was sequenced from the same sample in a study of T cell repertoires in cytomegalovirus infection. Via MiXCR, TCRdb re-called the reads, giving one row per CDR3 protein. This table holds roughly 310,000 distinct CDR3 sequences, 17% found once. The sequencing sample was made of PBMCs. These receptors all stem from a human donor in good health (CMV status not recorded). Some clones in this sample may be carry-over from other donors' samples.

The rearrangement links TRBV6-2 or TRBV6-3 to TRBJ2-6, with TRBD2 as a possible D gene (5 bases). The germline V gene has CDR1 MNHEY and CDR2 SVGEGT. The CDR3 is 17 residues long. V was pared by 7 bases and J by 5 bases, with 21 bases between. The CDR3 region has the DNA TGTGCCAGCAAGGTTCGGGCGGACTCTCTCTGGGCCAACGTCCTGACTTTC. Translation gives CASKVRADSLWANVLTF.

This clonotype was found many times. The rearrangement uses TRBV28 and TRBJ1-6; D remains ambiguous. The V gene's germline CDR1 is MDHEN and CDR2 SYDVKM. Between the trimmed V and J ends, which lost 0 bases and 7 bases, there was a span of 13 bases. The CDR3 spans 16 residues. The CDR3 region is CASSLWSQGLNSPLHF. The CDR3 nucleotides read TGTGCCAGCAGTTTATGGAGCCAAGGGTTGAATTCACCCCTCCACTTT.

CDR3 in amino acids: CSTRQGHNEQFF. DNA for the CDR3: TGCAGCACACGACAGGGGCACAATGAGCAGTTCTTC. The V call is TRBV29-1, the J call TRBJ2-1; 8 positions match TRBD1. The CDR3 extends over 12 amino acids. Germline V lookup: CDR1 SQVTM, CDR2 ANQGSEA. V trimming: 8 bases; J trimming: 5 bases; junction bases outside the gene matches: 5.

This chain uses TRBV4-1 with TRBJ2-1; D perhaps matches TRBD2 (6 bases). Germline V CDR1 and CDR2: MGHRA, YSYEKL. The CDR3 extends over 16 amino acids. Trimming shortened V by 3 bases and J by 3 bases, and 15 bases separated the two germline ends. CDR3 DNA sequence: TGCGCCAGCAGCCAGCGAGGACTACGGAACTACAATGAGCAGTTCTTC. As protein: CASSQRGLRNYNEQFF.

Turning to this clonotype: A much larger clone lies one base from this, so it may be a read error. This chain joins TRBV20-1 and TRBJ1-3, with D unclear. Germline CDR1 DFQATT, CDR2 SNEGSKA (reference sequence). The germline V and J ends were trimmed by 0 bases and 0 bases, with 21 bases remaining between them. The CDR3 covers 19 residues. Written as DNA, the CDR3 is TGCAGTGCTAGAGATCCGGGGTGGCAGCTGAGTCCCTCTGGAAACACCATATATTTT. Its protein is CSARDPGWQLSPSGNTIYF.

A few counts support this clonotype. The chain has TRBV15 and TRBJ2-5; D ambiguous. The CDR3 has 13 amino acids. Germline V CDR1 and CDR2: LNHNV, YYDKDF (reference sequence). The germline V and J ends were trimmed by 1 base and 5 bases, with 8 bases remaining between them. CDR3 coding DNA: TGTGCCACCAGCAGAGGGCCCGACGAGACCCAGTACTTC. It encodes CATSRGPDETQYF.

This chain uses TRBV4-1 with TRBJ2-5, with D possibly TRBD1 on 5 matching bases. V lost 0 bases and J lost 9, with 11 bases in between. The CDR3 has 13 amino acids. Per germline, CDR1 MGHRA and CDR2 YSYEKL. In DNA form, the CDR3 reads TGCGCCAGCAGCCAAGAGGGGCGGAGTGCCCAGTACTTC. This translates into CASSQEGRSAQYF.

This clonotype was counted many times. The chain couples TRBV4-2 to TRBJ1-2; D is unclear. The V gene lost 0 bases and the J gene lost 2 bases, with 4 bases spanning the gap. The CDR3 has 13 amino acids. Germline V gene lookup returns CDR1 LGHNA and CDR2 YNFKEQ. CDR3 nucleotides: TGTGCCAGCAGCCAAGACGGGAACTATGGCTACACCTTC. Amino acid sequence: CASSQDGNYGYTF.

This clonotype was detected ten times or more. J is TRBJ2-6 and V is TRBV7-6, with 12 positions matching TRBD1. The CDR3 has 17 amino acids. Trimming cost V 5 bases and J 1 base; bases outside gene matches: 3. Germline V gives CDR1 SGHVS, CDR2 FNYEAQ. The CDR3 DNA follows: TGTGCCAGCAGCGGGGACAGGGGGCGATCTGGGGCCAACGTCCTGACTTTC. The encoded protein is CASSGDRGRSGANVLTF.

This clonotype was seen many times. V is TRBV7-8 and J is TRBJ2-7; 9 nucleotides line up with TRBD1. The CDR3 is made up of 17 amino acids. J was trimmed by 5 bases and V by 4 bases; bases with no gene match: 15. Germline V gene lookup returns CDR1 SGHVS and CDR2 FQNEAQ. The CDR3 bases are TGTGCCAGCAGCTGGGATTACCGGGACAGGGTTCTCGACGAGCAGTACTTC. Translating gives CASSWDYRDRVLDEQYF.

This clonotype was seen more than once but under ten times. V gene TRBV7-2 combines with J gene TRBJ2-7, with D possibly TRBD1 on 5 matching bases. V was cut by 2 bases and J by 3 bases, with 11 bases left in between. Per the germline V gene, CDR1 is SGHTA and CDR2 is FQGNSA. The CDR3 is 14 residues long. The chain's CDR3 is CASSLNGAYYEQYF. The CDR3 DNA reads TGTGCCAGCAGCTTAAATGGGGCATACTACGAGCAGTACTTC.

This clonotype was found once. Given a much more abundant clone one base away, this may be a read error. The rearrangement joins TRBV7-2 to TRBJ2-1; TRBD2 might be the D (5 bases). Between the trimmed V and J ends, which lost 2 bases and 9 bases, there was a span of 11 bases. This CDR3 is built from 13 residues. CDR1 is SGHTA, CDR2 FQGNSA, per germline. The CDR3 DNA sequence: TGTGCCAGCAGCTTACTACCACTAGTTGAGCAGTTCTTC. This sequence encodes CASSLLPLVEQFF. Filled out from reference TRBV7-2 and TRBJ2-1, the complete variable domain reads GAGVSQSPSNKVTEKGKDVELRCDPISGHTALYWYRQSLGQGLEFLIYFQGNSAPDKSGLPSDRFSAERTGGSVSTLTIQRTQQEDSAVYLCASSLLPLVEQFFGPGTRLTVL.

The table lists this clonotype with a count of one. CDR3 amino acids: CASSLVWATGELFF. The CDR3 DNA reads as TGTGCCAGCAGCTTAGTATGGGCCACCGGGGAGCTGTTTTTT. The chain links TRBV11-2 to TRBJ2-2; D gene unclear. The CDR3 runs 14 residues. The germline CDR1 and CDR2 sequences are SGHAT and FQNNGV. V was pared by 1 base and J by 4 bases, with 7 bases between.

For this clonotype: This may be a read error: a much more frequent sequence differs by one nucleotide. This sequence joins TRBV11-2 and TRBJ2-7; D not certain. Germline CDR1 reads SGHAT; CDR2 reads FQNNGV. The CDR3 extends over 16 amino acids. V was pared by 0 bases and J by 1 base, with 13 bases between. This chain's CDR3 is CASSLDFRDGSYEQYF. In DNA form, the CDR3 reads TGTGCCAGCAGCTTAGATTTCCGAGACGGTTCCTACGAGCAGTACTTC.

This clonotype was counted between two and nine times. This chain connects TRBV19 to TRBJ1-5; TRBD1 agrees at 7 bases. This CDR3 has 17 residues. With 3 bases clipped from V and 2 bases from J, the junction kept 10 bases outside the gene matches. From germline, CDR1 is LNHDA and CDR2 SQIVND (reference sequence). The CDR3 loop is CASSILRGDVGNQPQHF. The DNA for the CDR3 is TGTGCCAGTAGTATCCTCAGGGGGGATGTCGGCAATCAGCCCCAGCATTTT.